Sequencing of this T cell receptor (beta chain) was carried out in a study of shared clonotypes between healthy human individuals. With regard to this clone: Its specificity is unknown.

Findings and limits, study-wide: In having few donors, the study represented limited genetic and exposure-history diversity.

This CDR3 comprises 13 residues. CDR1 is KGHSH, CDR2 LQKENI, per germline. V lost 7 bases and J 3 bases, leaving 12 bases between the germline ends. Sequencing was at deep level. As originally analysed: Junction-only sequences produced by ImmunoSEQ had no quality scores, so filtering differed. Data came from immunoSEQ multiplex PCR; TCRdb stores just in-frame clones and leaves some out. That table gives V, J and clone size, and the DNA gave D and trimming. The data contain about 1.5 million clones, approximately 98% of them singletons. The receptor's source is a young man in good health. The V gene is TRBV18, the J gene TRBJ1-1, with a tentative D call TRBD1 (5 bases). The material sequenced was naive CD4+ T cells sorted from blood. Subset reported: CD45RA+ positively selected. The CDR3, as DNA: TGTGCCAGCTTCTTTACGGGGGACACTGAAGCTTTCTTT. It specifies CASFFTGDTEAFF.